Below are 9 T cell receptor beta chains sequenced from a single sample in a study of CD8+CD57+ T cells in acquired aplastic anemia. Patients sequenced had flow cytometry evidence of CD8+CD57+ cell expansion. According to the study, genomic DNA was the template for TCR beta VDJ and CDR3 profiling. Using its own MiXCR run on the reads, TCRdb lists one record per CDR3 protein. The sample holds 120,000 or so distinct CDR3 sequences, approximately 36% seen once. Material for sequencing was sorted CD4+, CD8+, or CD8+CD57+ T cells (not recorded which) from PBMCs. These TCRs come from a human donor with aplastic anemia.

This clonotype was recorded a few times. V gene TRBV7-9 combines with J gene TRBJ1-4; the D is unclear. The CDR3 totals 14 residues. V dropped 2 bases and J dropped 1 base, with 5 bases sitting between them. Germline lookup yields CDR1 SEHNR and CDR2 FQNEAQ (reference sequence). The chain's CDR3 is CASSLSGTNEKLFF. Here the CDR3 DNA reads TGTGCCAGCAGCTTAAGCGGAACTAATGAAAAACTGTTTTTT.

At least ten counts were recorded for this clonotype. This sequence joins TRBV20-1 and TRBJ2-7; unclear D gene. Trimming removed 2 bases from V and 3 bases from J, with 5 bases in between. The germline gives CDR1 DFQATT, CDR2 SNEGSKA (reference sequence). The CDR3 is 11 amino acids. CDR3 bases: TGCAGTGCTAGAAATGGCTACGAGCAGTACTTC. It encodes CSARNGYEQYF.

This clonotype occurred many times. For the CDR3, the DNA is TGTGCCAGCAGCGTAGATCCGTCACGCTCTGGAAACACCATATATTTT. Translated, it gives CASSVDPSRSGNTIYF. The chain combines TRBV9 with TRBJ1-3; D uncertain. Trimming removed 0 bases at V and 0 bases at J, with 10 bases between. Per the germline V gene, CDR1 is SGDLS and CDR2 is YYNGEE. This CDR3 region has 16 residues.

This clonotype was observed once. The gene calls are TRBV30 and TRBJ2-4; D is perhaps TRBD2 (5 bases). Trimming cost V 4 bases and J 7 bases, with 14 bases left between them. The CDR3 runs to 13 residues. The V gene's germline CDR1 is GTSNPN and CDR2 SVGIG (reference sequence). CDR3 coding DNA: TGTGCCTGGACCCTTCCGGGGTTGAACATTCAGTACTTC. Encoded protein: CAWTLPGLNIQYF.

The chain couples TRBV5-1 to TRBJ1-6; weak D call: TRBD1 (6 bases). There are 15 residues in the CDR3. V shed 0 bases and J shed 9 bases, with 13 bases lying between them. Germline V lookup: CDR1 SGHRS, CDR2 YFSETQ. The CDR3 reads CASSLEGGGSSPLHF. The CDR3 nucleotides are TGCGCCAGCAGCTTGGAGGGGGGAGGGAGTTCACCCCTCCACTTT. Together with reference TRBV5-1 and TRBJ1-6, the CDR3 gives the full variable domain: KAGVTQTPRYLIKTRGQQVTLSCSPISGHRSVSWYQQTPGQGLQFLFEYFSETQRNKGNFPGRFSGRQFSNSRSEMNVSTLELGDSALYLCASSLEGGGSSPLHFGNGTRLTVT.

In its sample, this clonotype was seen many times. J is TRBJ2-1 and V is TRBV6-1, with 7 bases fitting TRBD2. The CDR3 has 14 amino acids. CDR1 is MNHNS and CDR2 is SASEGT in the germline V gene. After removal of 3 bases from V and 2 bases from J, the junction contained 1 base not matched to a gene. CDR3: CASSDRGAYNEQFF. The CDR3 DNA sequence: TGTGCCAGCAGTGACCGGGGGGCCTACAATGAGCAGTTCTTC.

Regarding this clonotype: Possible read error: a much larger clone is one base away. J is TRBJ1-2 and V is TRBV11-2; D is unclear. V was shortened by 7 bases and J by 8 bases, with 20 bases between the two germline ends. Germline V CDR1 and CDR2: SGHAT, FQNNGV. CDR3 size: 14 residues. DNA of the CDR3: TGTGCCAGCAAGACCCAGTCGTCCCACGACGGCTACACCTTC. Encoded protein: CASKTQSSHDGYTF.

This clonotype was observed many times. V and J are TRBV14 and TRBJ1-6; a weak D match, TRBD1 (6 bases). The germline gives CDR1 SGHDN, CDR2 FVKESK. V was cut by 0 bases and J by 6 bases, with 6 bases left in between. CDR3 size: 14 residues. The CDR3 reads CASSQDRGNSPLHF. The CDR3 bases are TGTGCCAGCAGCCAAGACAGGGGTAATTCACCCCTCCACTTT.

The genes are TRBV5-6 and TRBJ1-2; D gene unclear. This CDR3 region has 15 residues. The V gene's germline CDR1 is SGHDT and CDR2 YYEEEE. V lost 6 bases, J lost 0 bases, and 15 bases lay in between. The CDR3 nucleotides read TGTGCCAGCACCATATACATGACGGCTAACTATGGCTACACCTTC. Translated: CASTIYMTANYGYTF.